This T cell receptor (beta chain) was sequenced in a study of blood T cell repertoires in COVID-19. Study summary: Acute-phase and convalescent COVID-19 samples originated in the United States, Italy and Spain. The cDNA or gDNA used as material had been derived from T cells, B-cell-depleted T cells, or PBMCs.

The assay was immunoSEQ multiplex PCR, and TCRdb's table has in-frame clones only and misses some. This table holds 150,000 or so clones, 87% found once. The ends were cut back, 7 bases at V and 5 bases at J, with 12 bases in the middle. The CDR3 runs 13 residues. The receptor comes from an elderly man with acute or convalescent COVID-19. Sequencing used peripheral blood. The rearrangement uses TRBV12-3 or TRBV12-4 and TRBJ1-5; D might be TRBD1 (6 bases). This CDR3 is CASNTGYDQPQHF. In DNA form, the CDR3 reads TGTGCCAGCAATACAGGGTACGATCAGCCCCAGCATTTT.